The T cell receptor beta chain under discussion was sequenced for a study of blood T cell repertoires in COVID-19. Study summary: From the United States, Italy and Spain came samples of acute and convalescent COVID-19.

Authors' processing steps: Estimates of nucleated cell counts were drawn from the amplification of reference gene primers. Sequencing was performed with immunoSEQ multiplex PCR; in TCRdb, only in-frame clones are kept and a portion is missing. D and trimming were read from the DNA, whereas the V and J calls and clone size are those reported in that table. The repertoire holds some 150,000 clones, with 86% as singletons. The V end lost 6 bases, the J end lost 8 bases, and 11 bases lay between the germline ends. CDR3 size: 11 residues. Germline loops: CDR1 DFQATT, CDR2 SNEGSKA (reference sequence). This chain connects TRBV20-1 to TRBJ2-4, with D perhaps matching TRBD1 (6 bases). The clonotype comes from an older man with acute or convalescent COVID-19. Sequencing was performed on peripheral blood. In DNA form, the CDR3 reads TGCAGTGCAGAACAGGGATACATTCAGTACTTC. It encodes CSAEQGYIQYF.